The count of the clone carrying this T cell receptor (beta chain) is one. The data are from a study of cytomegalovirus exposure and HLA in healthy donors. It was healthy bone marrow donors who served as donors. V shed 4 bases, J shed 4 bases, and the junction held 8 bases outside the gene matches. Per the germline V gene, CDR1 is SGHDT and CDR2 is YYEEEE. The CDR3 runs to 15 residues. The PCR used 60 Vbeta and 13 Jbeta primers. Clones were sequenced by immunoSEQ multiplex PCR, and TCRdb holds only the in-frame ones, with some missing. The data show roughly 160,000 clones, 70% to 80% seen once. The clonotype originates from a man aged 35 to 55 in good health and CMV-seronegative. Input material: PBMCs. This sequence joins TRBV5-6 and TRBJ1-3, with 7 bases fitting TRBD1. CDR3 in amino acids: CASSQLTGSGNTIYF. The CDR3 bases are TGTGCCAGCAGCCAACTGACAGGGTCCGGAAACACCATATATTTT.